The sequence of this TCR beta chain was determined in a study of CD8 T cells in ankylosing spondylitis. This clonotype was picked up many times. This CDR3 is 15 amino acids long. Germline-derived CDR1 and CDR2 are MNHEY and SVGAGI. The germline V and J ends were trimmed by 2 bases and 4 bases, with 15 bases remaining between them. Each CDR3 protein is one row after TCRdb ran MiXCR on the 5' RACE reads. The table includes about 160,000 distinct CDR3 sequences, 9.8% detected once. The sequence was obtained from a female donor with ankylosing spondylitis or in good health (not recorded which). Sequencing input: blood, either unsorted or a sorted T cell fraction (not recorded which). The V and J genes are TRBV6-5 and TRBJ2-7; D is perhaps TRBD1 or TRBD2 (8 bases each). The CDR3 nucleotides are TGTGCCAGCAGTTACGGTAGCGGGACAGGTTACGAGCAGTACTTC. Residues: CASSYGSGTGYEQYF.